Reported below is one T cell receptor (beta chain). The count of this clone is one. Its antigen is currently not known. The junction departs from germline at one end; a sequencing error may be responsible. Libraries came from the immunoSEQ multiplex PCR assay. In most patients, genomic DNA was isolated using the Qiagen DNeasy Blood and Tissue Kit and sent frozen to Adaptive Biotechnologies for TCR sequencing. Adaptive Biotechnologies carried out high-throughput TCR-beta CDR3 sequencing of genomic DNA for most patients. Regarding the original processing steps: TCR sequencing data for over 15 patients were retrieved from Adaptive's ImmunoSEQ software; a few other patients were processed with MiXCR and VDJtools. CD4 versus CD8 sorting errors were corrected by removing sequences found in both subsets at a frequency ratio below 5:1. CDR3 nucleotide sequences shared between donor and recipient were removed because the origin of such sequences could not be assigned. Alloreactive clones required at least 2-fold expansion over unstimulated cells and minimum CFSE-low frequency of 0.002% (template counts) or 0.001% (read counts). Mappable clones were those detected in sequenced pre-transplant spleen, lymph node, or MLR CFSE-low populations of the donor or recipient. The cumulative frequency of alloreactive clones was calculated as a percentage of all sequences, weighted by copy number. Sourced from immuneACCESS, this table was stored by TCRdb with only in-frame sequences that have V and J called. A share of the clones is absent; for the studies checked, an unresolved V gene accounts for under half, and the remainder has no known explanation. Clone size and the V and J calls come from that table; the DNA yielded D and trimming. Recorded for this sample are 90,000 to 150,000 clones; approximately 95% of them occurred a single time. The ten most abundant clones make up more than 0.1% of the sample.

The data were obtained in a study of graft-versus-host responses after intestinal transplantation (dated by TCRdb to 2020 to 2023). General notes on the study: The transplants that recipients got were multivisceral, liver-intestinal, or isolated intestinal. Every recipient was given anti-thymocyte globulin induction, then maintenance tacrolimus and steroids for around three years. Graft-versus-host and host-versus-graft alloreactive T cell clones were tracked in the graft, circulation and bone marrow after intestinal transplantation using bulk TCR-beta CDR3 sequencing. To identify alloreactive clones, pre-transplant mixed lymphocyte reaction products were sequenced and compared with unstimulated pre-transplant donor and recipient T cells. The cohort enrolled 24 intestinal transplant recipients, one of whom was a retransplant, and a few patients without pretransplant specimens were excluded. Donor T cell macrochimerism was defined as a peak of at least 4% donor T cells among recipient peripheral blood mononuclear cells. Samples from a few later patients were sequenced in-house on an Illumina MiSeq with MiXCR processing rather than by the commercial service.

The time point label corresponds to: cells obtained before transplantation from donor or recipient. CD3+CD4+ and CD3+CD8+ populations were FACS-sorted from unstimulated pre-transplant donor and recipient cells taken from spleen or lymph nodes. The CDR3 measures 13 amino acids from cysteine to phenylalanine. Just CDR3 DNA is preserved here, 39 bases in frame from base 1. CDR1 SSHAT and CDR2 FNYEAQ are derived from the germline V gene (reference sequence). General study outcomes and caveats: In the allografts of patients with donor T cell macrochimerism, GvH to HvG T cell clonal ratios were high. Early after transplant, declines in HvG clones were associated with peak levels of circulating GvH clones. The conclusions were limited by the relatively low number and heterogeneity of the intestinal transplant patients. GvH clones were found in recipient bone marrow, and some of the GvH clones appeared earlier in ileal mucosa or blood, which is consistent with an intestinal mucosal origin.

The sequence joins TRBV7-7 to TRBJ2-7, with the D call tentatively TRBD1 or TRBD2, each fitting 6 bases. The sequence derives from a human donor who received an intestinal transplant. This material consisted of unstimulated CD4+ T cells sorted from spleen or lymph node cells, taken before intestinal transplant. The CDR3 in this case is CASSLAAGDEQYF. The sequence in DNA is TGTGCTAGCAGCTTAGCGGCAGGGGACGAGCAGTACTTC. This CDR3, with the reference TRBV7-7 and TRBJ2-7 proteins standing in past its ends, gives the full variable domain GAGVSQSPRYKVTKRGQDVTLRCDPISSHATLYWYQQALGQGPEFLTYFNYEAQPDKSGLPSDRFSAERPEGSISTLTIQRTEQRDSAMYRCASSLAAGDEQYFGPGTRLTVT.